These 19 T cell receptor beta chains were sequenced from one sample in a study of blood T cell repertoires in COVID-19. Assay: immunoSEQ multiplex PCR; the TCRdb copy retains only in-frame clones and omits some. The sample includes roughly 190,000 clones, approximately 90% of them seen just once. Sequencing used peripheral blood. The receptor source for this set is a man in his 60s with active or convalescent COVID-19.

J is TRBJ2-1 and V is TRBV7-9, with D possibly being TRBD1 (7 bases). Trimming removed 6 bases from V and 8 bases from J, with 20 bases in between. The germline CDR1 and CDR2 sequences are SEHNR and FQNEAQ (reference sequence). The CDR3 loop spans 15 amino acids. The CDR3 region is CASRVGGQSWHEQFF. DNA for the CDR3: TGTGCCAGCAGGGTGGGGGGACAGAGTTGGCATGAGCAGTTCTTC.

This sequence joins TRBV28 and TRBJ1-2, with TRBD1 as a possible D gene (5 bases). Trimming cost V 6 bases and J 3 bases, with 11 bases left between them. This CDR3 contains 13 residues. Germline CDR1 reads MDHEN; CDR2 reads SYDVKM. For the CDR3, the DNA is TGTGCCAGCAGCCTACAGGAGTACTATGGCTACACCTTC. This codes for CASSLQEYYGYTF.

The rearrangement uses TRBV15 and TRBJ2-5; D uncertain. The CDR3 totals 11 residues. With 1 base removed from V and 5 bases from J, the gap between germline ends came to 2 bases. CDR1 and CDR2 from the germline V gene are LNHNV and YYDKDF (reference sequence). The CDR3 loop is CATSRAETQYF. The CDR3 DNA sequence: TGTGCCACCAGCAGAGCGGAGACCCAGTACTTC.

The rearrangement links TRBV11-2 to TRBJ1-3, with D perhaps TRBD1 (5 bases). With 2 bases removed from V and 2 bases from J, the gap between germline ends came to 10 bases. The germline CDR1 and CDR2 sequences are SGHAT and FQNNGV. The CDR3 runs 15 residues. CDR3 protein: CASSLIGGTGNTIYF. Here the CDR3 DNA reads TGTGCCAGCAGCTTAATTGGGGGGACTGGAAACACCATATATTTT.

DNA for the CDR3: TGTGCCAGCAGCTTACCCCTCCCGGGCACTGAAGCTTTCTTT. Translating it yields CASSLPLPGTEAFF. The J gene is TRBJ1-1, the V gene TRBV7-9; D call uncertain. CDR1 is SEHNR and CDR2 is FQNEAQ in the germline V gene (reference sequence). V was trimmed by 2 bases and J by 4 bases, leaving 11 bases between them. CDR3 length: 14 amino acids.

The chain recombines TRBV15 with TRBJ2-1, with 8 bases matching TRBD2. Germline V gene lookup returns CDR1 LNHNV and CDR2 YYDKDF (reference sequence). The V segment lost 5 bases and the J segment 4 bases; nucleotides outside the gene matches: 7. The CDR3 has 15 amino acids. CDR3 region: CATSPREGGYNEQFF. CDR3 in DNA: TGTGCCACCAGCCCTCGGGAGGGAGGGTACAATGAGCAGTTCTTC.

The CDR3 sequence: CASRDLYGGQRGDTQYF. The CDR3, as DNA: TGTGCCAGTAGGGACTTATATGGGGGCCAAAGAGGAGATACGCAGTATTTT. The rearrangement joins TRBV19 to TRBJ2-3; a weak D match, TRBD1 (6 bases). This CDR3 contains 17 residues. With 6 bases removed from V and 5 bases from J, the gap between germline ends came to 24 bases. CDR1 and CDR2 from the germline V gene are LNHDA and SQIVND (reference sequence).

The chain employs TRBV12-3 or TRBV12-4 and TRBJ2-3; perhaps TRBD1 as D (6 bases). The CDR3 totals 13 residues. V was clipped by 6 bases and J by 8 bases, with 15 bases between them. As DNA, the CDR3 is TGTGCCAGCAGACGAATGGGGGCGGGTACGCAGTATTTT. This translates into CASRRMGAGTQYF.

This chain uses TRBV7-9 with TRBJ2-5; D may be TRBD1 (5 bases). Germline CDR1 is SEHNR and CDR2 is FQNEAQ (reference sequence). The V end was cut by 1 base, the J end by 5 bases, with 20 bases between. The CDR3 sequence is 17 residues long. CDR3: CASSLGRTGETGETQYF. CDR3 bases: TGTGCCAGCAGCTTAGGACGAACAGGCGAAACCGGGGAGACCCAGTACTTC. The variable domain in full, completed from reference TRBV7-9 and TRBJ2-5, reads DTGVSQNPRHKITKRGQNVTFRCDPISEHNRLYWYRQTLGQGPEFLTYFQNEAQLEKSRLLSDRFSAERPKGSFSTLEIQRTEQGDSAMYLCASSLGRTGETGETQYFGPGTRLLVL.

This sequence joins TRBV6-5 and TRBJ2-3; tentative D call: TRBD2 (5 bases). The CDR3 extends over 15 amino acids. Trimming cost V 2 bases and J 1 base, with 10 bases left between them. Per germline, CDR1 MNHEY and CDR2 SVGAGI. CDR3 coding DNA: TGTGCCAGCAGTTACGGGCTAGCAGGCACAGATACGCAGTATTTT. It codes for CASSYGLAGTDTQYF.

This clone was found once. V usage is TRBV5-1 and J usage is TRBJ2-1; TRBD2 agrees at 9 bases. Germline V gives CDR1 SGHRS, CDR2 YFSETQ. The junction had 2 bases not matched to a gene; V was cut back by 2 bases and J by 5 bases. This CDR3 is 14 amino acids long. CDR3 region: CASSFIAGDNEQFF. The CDR3 DNA reads TGCGCCAGCAGCTTCATAGCGGGGGACAATGAGCAGTTCTTC.

This clone was observed once. This sequence joins TRBV3-1 (or the pseudogene TRBV3-2) and TRBJ2-2; 16 bases agree with TRBD2. Germline trimming cut 4 bases from V and 0 bases from J; bases unmatched to any gene: 5. CDR1 LGHDT and CDR2 YNNKEL come from the germline V gene (reference sequence). The CDR3 loop spans 19 amino acids. CDR3 residues: CASSLGLAGGASNTGELFF. In nucleotides, the CDR3 is TGTGCCAGCAGCCTGGGACTAGCGGGGGGGGCTTCGAACACCGGGGAGCTGTTTTTT.

In this sample, this clone turned up once. V gene TRBV24-1 combines with J gene TRBJ2-7, with no clear D. Germline CDR1 and CDR2: KGHDR and SFDVKD. Trimming cost V 4 bases and J 3 bases, with 3 bases left between them. The CDR3 is 11 amino acids. The CDR3 region has the DNA TGTGCCACCAGTGACCGCTACGAGCAGTACTTC. Protein: CATSDRYEQYF.

The chain has TRBV19 and TRBJ1-1; TRBD1 agrees at 9 bases. This CDR3 is 14 amino acids long. The V gene end was trimmed by 5 bases and the J gene end by 5 bases; junction bases not matched to a gene: 6. Germline loops: CDR1 LNHDA, CDR2 SQIVND (reference sequence). This CDR3 reads CASSPRTGDTEAFF. As DNA, the CDR3 is TGTGCCAGTAGTCCCCGGACAGGGGATACTGAAGCTTTCTTT.

The rearrangement uses TRBV10-3 and TRBJ1-5; the D is unclear. Germline assignment: CDR1 ENHRY and CDR2 SYGVKD. The CDR3 is made up of 15 amino acids. Between the trimmed V and J ends, which lost 3 bases and 0 bases, there was a span of 9 bases. The CDR3 DNA sequence: TGTGCCATCAGTGAACCGGAGTATAGCAATCAGCCCCAGCATTTT. Its translation is CAISEPEYSNQPQHF.

The sample holds a few counts of this clone. The rearrangement links TRBV20-1 to TRBJ1-2; no clear D gene. Trimming removed 3 bases from V and 6 bases from J, with 17 bases in between. This CDR3 contains 14 residues. CDR1 is DFQATT and CDR2 is SNEGSKA in the germline V gene (reference sequence). For the CDR3, the DNA is TGCAGTGCTAGTCCCTGGGCAAATTCGGATGGCTACACCTTC. This codes for CSASPWANSDGYTF.

This chain uses TRBV6-5 with TRBJ1-6; a possible D gene is TRBD1 (6 bases). The CDR3 length is 14 residues. Germline V gene sequence: CDR1 MNHEY, CDR2 SVGAGI. The germline V and J ends were trimmed by 4 bases and 8 bases, with 12 bases remaining between them. This chain's CDR3 is CASSFDTGHSPLHF. CDR3 DNA sequence: TGTGCCAGCAGTTTTGACACAGGGCATTCACCCCTCCACTTT.

The chain joins TRBV7-3 to TRBJ1-6, with D unclear. V was pared by 3 bases and J by 5 bases, with 11 bases between. The CDR3 length is 15 residues. CDR1 and CDR2 from the germline V gene are SGHTA and FQGTGA. Here the CDR3 reads CASSFEQPNNSPLHF. In DNA, the CDR3 is TGTGCCAGCAGCTTTGAACAGCCCAATAATTCACCCCTCCACTTT.

Written as DNA, the CDR3 is TGTGCCAGCAGCGTAGCTGTCAGGGGGCCCGGGGAGCTGTTTTTT. Translation: CASSVAVRGPGELFF. This chain connects TRBV9 to TRBJ2-2, with 8 bases that match TRBD1. Losses at the gene ends were 0 bases for V and 6 bases for J; bases not matched to a gene: 4. Germline values: CDR1 SGDLS, CDR2 YYNGEE. The CDR3 has 15 amino acids.